This T cell receptor (beta chain) was profiled in a study of T cell changes during pregnancy in multiple sclerosis. The protocol was immunoSEQ multiplex PCR, while the TCRdb copy is restricted to in-frame clones and leaves out a portion. The data contain about 45,000 clones, 70% to 90% of them seen just once; the ten biggest clones take up under 2%. V lost 4 bases to trimming and J lost 7 bases, with 22 bases between them. Germline values: CDR1 SNHLY, CDR2 FYNNEI. CDR3 length: 16 residues. The source material was peripheral blood, sampled in the first trimester of pregnancy. The sequence was collected from a female donor with multiple sclerosis, enrolled in a pregnancy study. The J gene is TRBJ1-1, the V gene TRBV2; possible D gene TRBD1, 6 bases. The chain's CDR3 is CASSAPLYGRGSEAFF. DNA of the CDR3: TGTGCCAGCAGTGCCCCCCTATACGGCAGGGGCAGTGAAGCTTTCTTT.